Sequencing of this T cell receptor (beta chain) was carried out in a study of blood T cells in healthy people across ages. Findings and limits, study-wide: Diversity estimates drawn from one million T cells were deemed underestimates. Nothing was known about donor CMV status, and this possibly confounded expanded clonotype changes.

This clonotype has more than one count but fewer than ten. Its antigen is not identified. Next came a second PCR, run for about 7 to 12 cycles, which used a sample-barcoded 5' primer along with a J-beta primer mix. TCRdb independently ran MiXCR on the 5' RACE reads; one entry per CDR3 protein. The sample lists 650,000 to 900,000 distinct CDR3 sequences; around 62% were seen once. Each donor was a healthy Caucasian individual from Russia, aged roughly 6 to 90. Per-sample PBMC isolation yielded at least 7 million cells. The V and J ends lost 4 bases and 2 bases respectively, with 4 bases between them. The germline V gene encodes CDR1 LGHNA and CDR2 YNFKEQ. This CDR3 contains 12 residues.

The rearrangement joins TRBV4-2 to TRBJ2-3; no reliable D call. This TCR derives from a man aged 25 to 40 in good health. Sequenced sample: blood. CDR3 in amino acids: CASSRLTDTQYF. DNA for the CDR3: TGTGCCAGCAGCCGGCTCACAGATACGCAGTATTTT.